The sample holds a few counts of the clone carrying this TCR beta chain. The assay was immunoSEQ multiplex PCR, and TCRdb's table has in-frame clones only and misses some. The table lists 400,000 or so clones, roughly 86% of them singletons, with approximately 1.9% in the top ten. This sample is drawn from a study of blood T cell repertoires in COVID-19. Study summary: Sample material is recorded as cDNA or gDNA derived from T cells, B-cell-depleted T cells, or PBMCs.

The CDR3 totals 13 residues. CDR1 MNHEY and CDR2 SVGAGI come from the germline V gene. V dropped 1 base and J dropped 7 bases, with 10 bases sitting between them. V and J are TRBV6-5 and TRBJ1-1, with D tentatively TRBD1 (5 bases). The source of this sequence is a man aged 40-55 years in a cohort exposed to, infected with or recovered from COVID-19 (not recorded which). Sample: PBMCs or T cells enriched from blood (not recorded which). Here the CDR3 reads CASSYWQQVEAFF. In DNA form, the CDR3 reads TGTGCCAGCAGTTACTGGCAACAGGTTGAAGCTTTCTTT.